This TCR beta chain was documented in a study of blood T cell repertoires in COVID-19. Across the study: COVID-19 samples, acute and convalescent, were from the United States, Italy and Spain.

Authors' analysis steps: Amplification of reference gene primers provided the estimated nucleated cell counts. Profiled with immunoSEQ multiplex PCR; TCRdb holds only in-frame clones, not every one. The V and J calls and clone size come from that table; D and trimming were worked out from the DNA. The sample lists around 280,000 clones; approximately 90% were seen once. In assigning cohorts, the study relied on participant-reported clinical history. Either two negative PCRs, clearance, or symptom resolution qualified Cohort 3 donors as recovered. The germline V and J ends were trimmed by 0 bases and 8 bases, with 5 bases remaining between them. The CDR3 has 13 residues. Germline values: CDR1 SGHTA, CDR2 FQGTGA. This clone was counted ten times or more.

The chain employs TRBV7-3 and TRBJ1-6; D remains unclear. This receptor was obtained from a middle-aged woman who had recovered from COVID-19. Sequenced material: PBMCs or T cells enriched from blood (not recorded which). Written as DNA, the CDR3 is TGTGCCAGCAGCTTAACGACTTATTCACCCCTCCACTTT. Protein sequence: CASSLTTYSPLHF.